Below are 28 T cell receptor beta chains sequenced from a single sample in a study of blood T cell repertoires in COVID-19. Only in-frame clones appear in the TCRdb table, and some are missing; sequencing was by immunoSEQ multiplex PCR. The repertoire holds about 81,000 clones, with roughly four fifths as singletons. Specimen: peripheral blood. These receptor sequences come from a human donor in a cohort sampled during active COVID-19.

CDR3 in DNA: TGTGCCAGCAGATCACAGGGAGACGAGCAGTACTTC. This codes for CASRSQGDEQYF. The chain couples TRBV12-3 or TRBV12-4 to TRBJ2-7, with a weak D call TRBD1 (6 bases). This CDR3 comprises 12 residues. V was cut by 6 bases and J by 5 bases, with 11 bases left in between.

The CDR3 region has the DNA TGCGCCAGCAGCTTGTCTACTAATGAAAAACTGTTTTTT. This gives the protein CASSLSTNEKLFF. The gene calls are TRBV5-1 and TRBJ1-4; D gene ambiguous. Trimming cost V 1 base and J 2 bases, with 3 bases left between them. In germline, CDR1 is SGHRS, CDR2 YFSETQ. The CDR3 sequence is 13 residues long.

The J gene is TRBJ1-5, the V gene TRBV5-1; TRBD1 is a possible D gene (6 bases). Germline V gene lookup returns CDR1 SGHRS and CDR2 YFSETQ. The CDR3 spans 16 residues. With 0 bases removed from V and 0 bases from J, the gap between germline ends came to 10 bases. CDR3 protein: CASSLGTANSNQPQHF. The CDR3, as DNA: TGCGCCAGCAGCTTGGGGACAGCAAATAGCAATCAGCCCCAGCATTTT. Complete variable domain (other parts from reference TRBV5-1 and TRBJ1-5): KAGVTQTPRYLIKTRGQQVTLSCSPISGHRSVSWYQQTPGQGLQFLFEYFSETQRNKGNFPGRFSGRQFSNSRSEMNVSTLELGDSALYLCASSLGTANSNQPQHFGDGTRLSIL.

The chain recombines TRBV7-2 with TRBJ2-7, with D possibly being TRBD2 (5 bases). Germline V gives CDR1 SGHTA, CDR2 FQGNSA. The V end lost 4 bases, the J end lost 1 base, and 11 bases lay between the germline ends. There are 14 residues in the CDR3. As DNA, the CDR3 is TGTGCCAGCAGCTCCCAGACTACTTCCTACGAGCAGTACTTC. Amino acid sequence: CASSSQTTSYEQYF.

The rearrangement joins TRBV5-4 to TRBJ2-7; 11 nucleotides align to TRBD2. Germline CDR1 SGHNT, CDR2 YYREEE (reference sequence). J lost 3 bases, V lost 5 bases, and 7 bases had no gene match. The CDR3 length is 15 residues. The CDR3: CASRAGTSGYYEQYF. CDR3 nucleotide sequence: TGTGCCAGCAGGGCCGGGACTAGCGGATACTACGAGCAGTACTTC. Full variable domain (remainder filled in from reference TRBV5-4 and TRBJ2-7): ETGVTQSPTHLIKTRGQQVTLRCSSQSGHNTVSWYQQALGQGPQFIFQYYREEENGRGNFPPRFSGLQFPNYSSELNVNALELDDSALYLCASRAGTSGYYEQYFGPGTRLTVT.

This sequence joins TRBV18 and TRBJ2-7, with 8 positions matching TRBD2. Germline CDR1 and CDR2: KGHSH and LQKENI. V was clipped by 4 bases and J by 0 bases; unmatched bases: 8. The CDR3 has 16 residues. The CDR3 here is CASSRRTGGPSYEQYF. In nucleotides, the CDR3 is TGTGCCAGCTCACGCCGAACGGGGGGGCCCTCCTACGAGCAGTACTTC.

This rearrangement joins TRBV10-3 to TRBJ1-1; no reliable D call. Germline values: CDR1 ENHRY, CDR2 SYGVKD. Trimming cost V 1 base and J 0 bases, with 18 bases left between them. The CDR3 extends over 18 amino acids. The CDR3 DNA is TGTGCCATCAGTGAGTTTCTAGGCCCGCCACATATGAACACTGAAGCTTTCTTT. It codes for CAISEFLGPPHMNTEAFF.

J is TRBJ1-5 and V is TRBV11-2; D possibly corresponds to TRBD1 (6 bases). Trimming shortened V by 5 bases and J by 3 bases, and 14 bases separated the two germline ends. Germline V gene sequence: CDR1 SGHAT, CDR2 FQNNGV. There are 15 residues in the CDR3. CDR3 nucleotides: TGTGCCAGCAGCCTAAGGGGGTTAAACAATCAGCCCCAGCATTTT. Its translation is CASSLRGLNNQPQHF. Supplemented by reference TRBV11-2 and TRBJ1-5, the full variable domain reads EAGVAQSPRYKIIEKRQSVAFWCNPISGHATLYWYQQILGQGPKLLIQFQNNGVVDDSQLPKDRFSAERLKGVDSTLKIQPAKLEDSAVYLCASSLRGLNNQPQHFGDGTRLSIL.

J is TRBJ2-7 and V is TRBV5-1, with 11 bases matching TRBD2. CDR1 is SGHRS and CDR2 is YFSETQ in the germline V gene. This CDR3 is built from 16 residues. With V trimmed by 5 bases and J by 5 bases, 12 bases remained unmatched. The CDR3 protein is CASRLTLLAGGNEQYF. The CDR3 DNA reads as TGCGCCAGCAGACTGACGTTGCTAGCGGGGGGCAACGAGCAGTACTTC.

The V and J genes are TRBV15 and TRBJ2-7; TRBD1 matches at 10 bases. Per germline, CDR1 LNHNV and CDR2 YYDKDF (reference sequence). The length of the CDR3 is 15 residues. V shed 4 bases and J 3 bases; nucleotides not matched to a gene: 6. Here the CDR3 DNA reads TGTGCCACCAGCAAGGGACAGGGGTATATCTACGAGCAGTACTTC. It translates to CATSKGQGYIYEQYF.

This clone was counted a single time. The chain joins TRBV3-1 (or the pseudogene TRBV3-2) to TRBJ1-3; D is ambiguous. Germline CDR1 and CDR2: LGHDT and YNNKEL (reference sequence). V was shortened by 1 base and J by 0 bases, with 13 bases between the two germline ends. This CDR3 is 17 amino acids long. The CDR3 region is CASSQGAGVYSGNTIYF. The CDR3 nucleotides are TGTGCCAGCAGCCAAGGAGCGGGCGTTTACTCTGGAAACACCATATATTTT.

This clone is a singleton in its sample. CDR3 sequence: CASSGVMGPGGNEQFF. The CDR3 nucleotides are TGTGCCAGCAGCGGGGTTATGGGTCCGGGGGGCAATGAGCAGTTCTTC. The chain couples TRBV9 to TRBJ2-1; TRBD2 matches 7 bases. This CDR3 has 16 residues. Germline lookup yields CDR1 SGDLS and CDR2 YYNGEE. The junction had 12 bases not matched to a gene; V was cut back by 3 bases and J by 6 bases.

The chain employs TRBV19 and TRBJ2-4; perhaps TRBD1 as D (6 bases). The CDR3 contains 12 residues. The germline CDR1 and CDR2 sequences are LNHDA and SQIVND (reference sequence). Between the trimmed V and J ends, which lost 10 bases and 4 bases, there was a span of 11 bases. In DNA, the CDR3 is TGTGCCACCCGAACAGGGAAAAACATTCAGTACTTC. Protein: CATRTGKNIQYF.

The CDR3 DNA is TGTGCCAGTAAAAGGGGGCTAGGGGGCAGACTAAATGAAAAACTGTTTTTT. It translates to CASKRGLGGRLNEKLFF. This chain links TRBV19 with TRBJ1-4; 7 nucleotides match TRBD1. The V and J ends lost 7 bases and 5 bases, in that order; junction bases with no gene match: 16. The CDR3 has 17 amino acids. Germline V CDR1 and CDR2: LNHDA, SQIVND (reference sequence).

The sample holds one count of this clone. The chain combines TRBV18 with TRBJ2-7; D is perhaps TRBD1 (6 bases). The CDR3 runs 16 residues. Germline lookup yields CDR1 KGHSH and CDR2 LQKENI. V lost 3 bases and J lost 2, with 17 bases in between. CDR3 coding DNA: TGTGCCAGCTCACCGCAAAGGCCGGGGACACCCTACGAGCAGTACTTC. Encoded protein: CASSPQRPGTPYEQYF. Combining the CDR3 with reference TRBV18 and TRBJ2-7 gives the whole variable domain NAGVMQNPRHLVRRRGQEARLRCSPMKGHSHVYWYRQLPEEGLKFMVYLQKENIIDESGMPKERFSAEFPKEGPSILRIQQVVRGDSAAYFCASSPQRPGTPYEQYFGPGTRLTVT.

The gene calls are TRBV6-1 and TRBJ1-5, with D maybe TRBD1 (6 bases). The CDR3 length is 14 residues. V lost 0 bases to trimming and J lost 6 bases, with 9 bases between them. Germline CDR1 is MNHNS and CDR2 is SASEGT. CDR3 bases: TGTGCCAGCAGTGAAGCCAGGGGAATTCAGCCCCAGCATTTT. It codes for CASSEARGIQPQHF.

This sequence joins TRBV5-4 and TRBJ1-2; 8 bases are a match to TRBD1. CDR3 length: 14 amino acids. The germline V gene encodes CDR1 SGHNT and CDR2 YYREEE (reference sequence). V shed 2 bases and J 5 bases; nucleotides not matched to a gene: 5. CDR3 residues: CASSFTGQVYGYTF. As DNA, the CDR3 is TGTGCCAGCAGCTTCACGGGACAGGTTTATGGCTACACCTTC.

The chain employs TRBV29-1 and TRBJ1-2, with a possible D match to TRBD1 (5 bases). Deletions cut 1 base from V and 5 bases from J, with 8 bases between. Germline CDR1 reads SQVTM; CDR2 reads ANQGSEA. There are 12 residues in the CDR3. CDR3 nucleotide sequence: TGCAGCGTTGAAGTGGAGGGGTATGGCTACACCTTC. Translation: CSVEVEGYGYTF.

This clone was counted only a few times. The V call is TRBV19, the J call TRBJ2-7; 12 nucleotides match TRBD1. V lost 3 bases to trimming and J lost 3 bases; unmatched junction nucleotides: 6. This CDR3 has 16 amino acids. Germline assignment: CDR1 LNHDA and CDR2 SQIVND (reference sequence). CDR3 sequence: CASSIRGTGGFYEQYF. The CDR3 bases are TGTGCCAGTAGTATTCGCGGGACAGGGGGCTTCTACGAGCAGTACTTC. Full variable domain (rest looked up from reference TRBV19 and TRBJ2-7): DGGITQSPKYLFRKEGQNVTLSCEQNLNHDAMYWYRQDPGQGLRLIYYSQIVNDFQKGDIAEGYSVSREKKESFPLTVTSAQKNPTAFYLCASSIRGTGGFYEQYFGPGTRLTVT.

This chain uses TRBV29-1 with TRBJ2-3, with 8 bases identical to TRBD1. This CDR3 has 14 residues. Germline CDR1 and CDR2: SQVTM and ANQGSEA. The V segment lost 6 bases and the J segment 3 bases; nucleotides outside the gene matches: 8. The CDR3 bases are TGCAGCGTGGCCGCAGGGGGCTGGACAGATACGCAGTATTTT. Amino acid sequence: CSVAAGGWTDTQYF.

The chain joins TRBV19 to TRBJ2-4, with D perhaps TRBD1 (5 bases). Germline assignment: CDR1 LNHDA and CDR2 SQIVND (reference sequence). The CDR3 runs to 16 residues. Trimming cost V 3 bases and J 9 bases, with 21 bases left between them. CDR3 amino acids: CASSIGGFTRDGIQYF. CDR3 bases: TGTGCCAGTAGTATTGGTGGGTTTACCAGGGATGGCATTCAGTACTTC.

CDR3 DNA sequence: TGTGCCAGCCAGGGTGCCGGGGAGCTGTTTTTT. The encoded protein is CASQGAGELFF. The V and J genes are TRBV6-5 and TRBJ2-2; D perhaps matches TRBD1 (5 bases). V was clipped by 8 bases and J by 6 bases, with 7 bases between them. This CDR3 contains 11 residues. The germline CDR1 and CDR2 sequences are MNHEY and SVGAGI.

This CDR3 is CASSEWQSGVGQPQHF. CDR3 sequence (DNA): TGTGCCAGCAGTGAATGGCAATCGGGGGTAGGTCAGCCCCAGCATTTT. The chain recombines TRBV2 with TRBJ1-5; D is possibly TRBD1 (5 bases). Germline CDR1 is SNHLY and CDR2 is FYNNEI. The CDR3 has 16 amino acids. Trimming removed 2 bases from V and 6 bases from J, with 17 bases in between.

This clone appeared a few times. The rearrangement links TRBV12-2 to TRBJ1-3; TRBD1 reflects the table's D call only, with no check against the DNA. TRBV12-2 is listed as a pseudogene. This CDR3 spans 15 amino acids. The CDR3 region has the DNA TGTGCAAGTCGCCCTTTACAGGGCCCTGGAAACACCATATATTTT. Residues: CASRPLQGPGNTIYF.

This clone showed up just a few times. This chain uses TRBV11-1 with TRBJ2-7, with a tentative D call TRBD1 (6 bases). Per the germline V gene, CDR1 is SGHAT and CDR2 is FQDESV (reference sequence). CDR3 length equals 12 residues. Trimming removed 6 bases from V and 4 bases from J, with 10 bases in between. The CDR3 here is CASSEQGYEQYF. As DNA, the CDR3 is TGTGCCAGCAGTGAACAGGGATACGAGCAGTACTTC.

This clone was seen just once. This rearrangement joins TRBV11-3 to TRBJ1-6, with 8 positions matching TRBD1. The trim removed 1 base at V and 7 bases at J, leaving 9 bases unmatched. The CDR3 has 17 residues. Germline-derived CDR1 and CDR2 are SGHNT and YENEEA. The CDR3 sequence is CASSLGRTGYGNSPLHF. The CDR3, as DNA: TGTGCCAGCAGCTTAGGGAGGACAGGGTATGGGAATTCACCCCTCCACTTT. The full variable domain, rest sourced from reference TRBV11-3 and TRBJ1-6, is EAGVVQSPRYKIIEKKQPVAFWCNPISGHNTLYWYLQNLGQGPELLIRYENEEAVDDSQLPKDRFSAERLKGVDSTLKIQPAELGDSAVYLCASSLGRTGYGNSPLHFGNGTRLTVT.

The CDR3 sequence: CASSGQTVSPLHF. The CDR3 DNA follows: TGTGCCAGCAGTGGTCAGACAGTCTCACCCCTCCACTTT. V usage is TRBV25-1 and J usage is TRBJ1-6; possibly TRBD1 for D (5 bases). The V gene lost 4 bases and the J gene lost 10 bases, with 11 bases spanning the gap. The CDR3 spans 13 residues. Germline-derived CDR1 and CDR2 are MGHDK and SYGVNS. Supplemented by reference TRBV25-1 and TRBJ1-6, the full variable domain reads EADIYQTPRYLVIGTGKKITLECSQTMGHDKMYWYQQDPGMELHLIHYSYGVNSTEKGDLSSESTVSRIRTEHFPLTLESARPSHTSQYLCASSGQTVSPLHFGNGTRLTVT.

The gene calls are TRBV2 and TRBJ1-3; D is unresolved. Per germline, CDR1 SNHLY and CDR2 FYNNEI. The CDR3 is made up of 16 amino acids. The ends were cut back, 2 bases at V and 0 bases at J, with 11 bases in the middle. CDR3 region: CASSEWARFSGNTIYF. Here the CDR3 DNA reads TGTGCCAGCAGTGAATGGGCTCGGTTCTCTGGAAACACCATATATTTT.